This T cell receptor (beta chain) is from a study of Tregs in tolerant kidney transplant recipients. General study points: In tolerant patients, donor-specific Tregs outgrew total Tregs, suggesting antigen-driven expansion. Findings come from small patient numbers and require larger validation. The most relevant donor-specific Treg TCRbeta repertoire apparently came from expansion with activated donor B cells.

Deletions cut 0 bases from V and 12 bases from J, with 10 bases between. Looked up from germline, CDR1 is SGHRS and CDR2 is YFSETQ. The CDR3 runs 12 residues. As concerns this clone: The antigen is not known.

The table came from immunoSEQ multiplex PCR; TCRdb's copy has only in-frame clones and leaves some out. Of about 78,000 clones detected, more than 85% appear once; the ten largest clones hold 0.3% to 0.4%. Source: Tregs from blood, taken before the transplant. V usage is TRBV5-1 and J usage is TRBJ2-1; the D gene is possibly TRBD1 (6 bases). The TCR comes from a human donor who received a combined kidney and bone marrow transplant. CDR3 nucleotide sequence: TGCGCCAGCAGCTTGGGGGGGCTCGGGCAGTTCTTC. This encodes CASSLGGLGQFF.